This T cell receptor beta chain stems from a study of shared clonotypes between healthy human individuals. Clones were sequenced by immunoSEQ multiplex PCR, and TCRdb holds only the in-frame ones, with some missing. The table lists some 2,100,000 clones, 90% to 97% of them singletons. V shed 3 bases and J shed 7 bases, with 16 bases lying between them. The CDR3 extends over 14 amino acids. The germline CDR1 and CDR2 sequences are KGHSH and LQKENI. This receptor was obtained from a man aged 18 to 35 in good health. The sample consisted of naive CD4+ T cells sorted from blood. The subset here: CD45RA+ positively selected. The V call is TRBV18, the J call TRBJ2-7, with D maybe TRBD2 (6 bases). The CDR3 loop reads CASSPTLSSGEQYF. In nucleotides, the CDR3 is TGTGCCAGCTCACCTACCCTGTCCAGCGGGGAGCAGTACTTC.